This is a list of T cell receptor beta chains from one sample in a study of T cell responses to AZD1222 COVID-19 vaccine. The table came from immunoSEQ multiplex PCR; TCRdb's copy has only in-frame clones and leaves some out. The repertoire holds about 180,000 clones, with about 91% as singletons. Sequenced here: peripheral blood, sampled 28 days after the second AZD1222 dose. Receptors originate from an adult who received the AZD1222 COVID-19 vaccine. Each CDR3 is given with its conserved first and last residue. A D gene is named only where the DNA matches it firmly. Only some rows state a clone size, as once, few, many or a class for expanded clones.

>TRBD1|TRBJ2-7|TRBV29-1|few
CSGEQGYEQYF
TGCAGCGGTGAACAGGGGTACGAGCAGTACTTC
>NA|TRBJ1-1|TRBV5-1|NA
CASSSSDGGTEAFF
TGCGCCAGCAGCTCAAGTGATGGGGGCACTGAAGCTTTCTTT
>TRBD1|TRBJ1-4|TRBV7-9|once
CASSTPGQLNEKLFF
TGTGCCAGCAGCACGCCGGGACAGCTTAATGAAAAACTGTTTTTT
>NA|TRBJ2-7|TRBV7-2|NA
CASSLRWGDYEQYF
TGTGCCAGCAGCCTGCGATGGGGAGACTACGAGCAGTACTTC
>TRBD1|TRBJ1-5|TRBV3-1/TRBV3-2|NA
CASSQRGQLNQPQHF
TGTGCCAGCAGCCAGAGGGGACAGCTCAATCAGCCCCAGCATTTT
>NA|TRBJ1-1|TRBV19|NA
CASSISRGAENTEAFF
TGTGCCAGTAGTATAAGCAGGGGCGCGGAGAACACTGAAGCTTTCTTT
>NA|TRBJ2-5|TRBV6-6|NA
CASSYRAAQETQYF
TGTGCCAGCAGTTATCGGGCAGCTCAAGAGACCCAGTACTTC
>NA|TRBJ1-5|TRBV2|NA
CASKGVPNQPQHF
TGTGCCAGCAAGGGAGTTCCCAATCAGCCCCAGCATTTT
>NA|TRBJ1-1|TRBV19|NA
CASRTPGGLEAFF
TGTGCCAGTCGAACCCCCGGGGGACTTGAAGCTTTCTTT
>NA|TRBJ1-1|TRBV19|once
CASSIIAGLELSSEAFF
TGTGCCAGTAGTATAATCGCAGGGCTAGAGTTATCCTCTGAAGCTTTCTTT
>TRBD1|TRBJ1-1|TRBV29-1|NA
CSVAWTGNTEAFF
TGCAGCGTTGCGTGGACAGGGAACACTGAAGCTTTCTTT
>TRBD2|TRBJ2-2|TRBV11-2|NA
CASSPAGGYSGELFF
TGTGCCAGCAGCCCTGCGGGGGGATATAGCGGGGAGCTGTTTTTT
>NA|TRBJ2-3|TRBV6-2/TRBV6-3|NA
CASSSVRSTDTQYF
TGTGCCAGCAGTTCCGTCAGGAGTACAGATACGCAGTATTTT
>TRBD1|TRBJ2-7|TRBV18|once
CASSRVTPGQGASYEQYF
TGTGCCAGCTCCCGGGTAACGCCGGGACAGGGGGCTTCGTACGAGCAGTACTTC
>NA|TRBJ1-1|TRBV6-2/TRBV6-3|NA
CASSYAGTNTEAFF
TGTGCCAGCAGTTACGCAGGGACGAACACTGAAGCTTTCTTT
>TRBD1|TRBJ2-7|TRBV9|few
CASSKGMGQGAFEQYF
TGTGCCAGCAGCAAAGGCATGGGACAGGGGGCTTTCGAGCAGTACTTC
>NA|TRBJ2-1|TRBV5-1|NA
CASSLTAGINEQFF
TGCGCCAGCAGCTTGACGGCAGGGATCAATGAGCAGTTCTTC
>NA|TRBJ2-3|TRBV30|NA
CAWSRRGSTDTQYF
TGTGCCTGGAGTAGGCGGGGTAGCACAGATACGCAGTATTTT
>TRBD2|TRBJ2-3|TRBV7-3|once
CASRREGTTDTQYF
TGTGCCAGCAGGAGGGAGGGCACCACAGATACGCAGTATTTT
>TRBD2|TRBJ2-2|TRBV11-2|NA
CASSFLAGGPDTGELFF
TGTGCCAGCAGCTTCCTAGCGGGGGGGCCCGACACCGGGGAGCTGTTTTTT
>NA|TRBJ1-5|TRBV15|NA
CATSSGSGWMRQPQHF
TGTGCCACCAGCAGTGGGTCCGGTTGGATGAGACAGCCCCAGCATTTT
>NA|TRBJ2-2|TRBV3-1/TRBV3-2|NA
CATRHGGRGSTGELFF
TGTGCCACCCGTCACGGGGGTCGGGGGTCCACCGGGGAGCTGTTTTTT
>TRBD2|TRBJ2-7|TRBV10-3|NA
CAIRGTSGGLLHEQYF
TGTGCCATCAGGGGGACTAGCGGGGGCCTCCTCCACGAGCAGTACTTC
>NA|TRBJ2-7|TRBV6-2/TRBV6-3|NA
CASSYGPYEQYF
TGTGCCAGCAGTTACGGCCCCTACGAGCAGTACTTC
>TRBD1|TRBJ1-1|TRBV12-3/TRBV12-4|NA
CASSPEQGTEAFF
TGTGCCAGCAGCCCTGAACAGGGGACTGAAGCTTTCTTT
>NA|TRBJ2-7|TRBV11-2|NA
CASSPRSGISYEQYF
TGTGCCAGCAGCCCTAGGTCAGGGATCTCCTACGAGCAGTACTTC
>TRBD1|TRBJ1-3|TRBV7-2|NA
CASSQGAGNTIYF
TGTGCCAGCAGCCAGGGGGCGGGAAACACCATATATTTT
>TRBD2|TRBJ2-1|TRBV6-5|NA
CASRLAGGPSKQFF
TGTGCCAGCAGACTAGCGGGGGGGCCCTCGAAGCAGTTCTTC
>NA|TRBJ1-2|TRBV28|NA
CASSLSRGGNPLYGYTF
TGTGCCAGCAGTTTATCCAGGGGAGGAAACCCTCTCTATGGCTACACCTTC
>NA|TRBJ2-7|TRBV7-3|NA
CASSPGMANLREQYF
TGTGCCAGCAGCCCTGGTATGGCAAATCTAAGGGAGCAGTACTTC
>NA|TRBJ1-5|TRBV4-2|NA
CASSLGRDQPQHF
TGTGCCAGCAGCCTTGGCCGGGATCAGCCCCAGCATTTT
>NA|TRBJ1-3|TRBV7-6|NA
CASSAGASSGNTIYF
TGTGCCAGCAGCGCCGGGGCGAGCTCTGGAAACACCATATATTTT
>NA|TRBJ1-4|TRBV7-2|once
CASSLGGNRQNEKLFF
TGTGCCAGCAGCTTAGGTGGTAACCGGCAGAATGAAAAACTGTTTTTT
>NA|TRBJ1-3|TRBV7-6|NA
CASSLSGSGNTIYF
TGTGCCAGCAGCTTAAGTGGCTCTGGAAACACCATATATTTT
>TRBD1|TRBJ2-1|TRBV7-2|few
CASNLDRSLVNEQFF
TGTGCCAGCAACTTGGACAGGTCCCTGGTTAATGAGCAGTTCTTC